The present T cell receptor beta chain was sequenced within a study of low-dose radiotherapy and immunotherapy resistance in tumors. Primers used for first-strand cDNA, a TRAV- and TRBV-specific set, covered both alpha and beta chains. A roughly 20-cycle PCR with a constant-region primer and V-primer adapter amplified TCRs. TCRdb ran MiXCR on the reads and lists one entry per CDR3 protein. This table holds tens of thousands of distinct CDR3 sequences, 15% to 20% found once. As to time point: before trial treatment. All eligible patients presented with advanced solid tumors that contained no tumor-infiltrating lymphocytes. Sample: PBMCs, taken before treatment. The source of this sequence is a male donor with prostate cancer.

CDR3 protein: CASSPGFDVGISNTEAFF. In DNA form, the CDR3 reads TGTGCCAGCAGCCCGGGCTTTGACGTTGGGATCTCGAACACTGAAGCTTTCTTT. The chain carries TRBV5-5 and TRBJ1-1, with D unresolved. The CDR3 spans 18 residues. CDR1 is SGHKS and CDR2 is YYEKEE in the germline V gene (reference sequence). V lost 4 bases and J lost 1, with 23 bases in between.